The rows below give T cell receptor beta chains drawn from one sample of a study of shared clonotypes between healthy human individuals. Clones were sequenced by immunoSEQ multiplex PCR, and TCRdb holds only the in-frame ones, with some missing. This sample has approximately 940,000 clones, with around 80% found just once. The material sequenced was memory CD4+ T cells sorted from blood. The origin of the receptors is a man aged 18 to 30 in good health. Each CDR3 is given with its conserved first and last residue. The order of the fields is D gene, V gene, clone size, J gene, CDR3 DNA, CDR3 protein. D genes are given only for firm matches. Not all rows give a size; the values are once, few, many and, for expanded clones, a class.

>.|TRBV10-3|.|TRBJ2-1
TGTGCCATCAGTGGGCTCCCCGGCGATGAGCAGTTCTTC
CAISGLPGDEQFF
>TRBD2|TRBV5-1|.|TRBJ2-2
TGCGCCAGCAGCCATAGCGGGAGAATGAACACCGGGGAGCTGTTTTTT
CASSHSGRMNTGELFF
>.|TRBV2|few|TRBJ2-1
TGTGCCAGCAGTGAATCGGGGTCTTGGGAGCAGTTCTTC
CASSESGSWEQFF
>.|TRBV6-5|.|TRBJ2-5
TGTGCCAGCAGCCAGGGGCGAGAGACCCAGTACTTC
CASSQGRETQYF
>.|TRBV5-1|.|TRBJ2-4
TGCGCCAGCAGCTTGGTGCCGAGGACAGCCGCCGGGGACATTCAGTACTTC
CASSLVPRTAAGDIQYF
>.|TRBV18|.|TRBJ2-5
TGTGCCAGCTCACCACTGGCATCAGGGGTTGGAGAGACCCAGTACTTC
CASSPLASGVGETQYF
>.|TRBV2|.|TRBJ2-3
TGTGCCAGCAGTGATAACAGCCCCACAGATACGCAGTATTTT
CASSDNSPTDTQYF
>.|TRBV11-1|.|TRBJ1-1
TGTGCCAGCAGCTTTCAGGGTGAAGCTTTCTTT
CASSFQGEAFF
>.|TRBV12-5|once|TRBJ2-6
TGTGCTAGTGACTCTGGGGCCAACGTCCTGACTTTC
CASDSGANVLTF
>TRBD1|TRBV12-5|.|TRBJ1-4
TGTGCTAGTGGTTTGGCAAGCGGCTCCGGGACAGGTCCCCCAACTAATGAAAAACTGTTTTTT
CASGLASGSGTGPPTNEKLFF
>TRBD1|TRBV7-8|.|TRBJ1-1
TGTGCCAGCAGCATGGGACAGCTCAACACTGAAGCTTTCTTT
CASSMGQLNTEAFF
>.|TRBV30|.|TRBJ2-3
TGTGCCTGGAGTGTGAGTCTCTTCACAGATACGCAGTATTTT
CAWSVSLFTDTQYF
>TRBD1|TRBV30|.|TRBJ1-6
TGTGCCTGGAGTGTAGGGACAGGATCACCCCTCCACTTT
CAWSVGTGSPLHF
>.|TRBV27|.|TRBJ1-5
TGTGCCAGCAGTTTATTAGCCCGGAGTGATCAGCCCCAGCATTTT
CASSLLARSDQPQHF
>.|TRBV5-6|.|TRBJ1-1
TGTGCCAGCAGCTCGATTTCTGGAGGGCCCTGGGGCACTGAAGCTTTCTTT
CASSSISGGPWGTEAFF
>TRBD1|TRBV6-1|.|TRBJ1-2
TGTGCCAGCAGAAGACCGGGACAGCTCTATGGCTACACCTTC
CASRRPGQLYGYTF
>.|TRBV19|.|TRBJ1-6
TGTGCCAGTAGTGTCAGGGTTGGGCCCCTCCACTTT
CASSVRVGPLHF
>TRBD2|TRBV27|.|TRBJ2-5
TGTGCCAGCAGTTTAGGGACTAGCGGGGGGAAAGAGACCCAGTACTTC
CASSLGTSGGKETQYF
>.|TRBV30|.|TRBJ2-5
TGTGCCTGGAGTGGCCTAGCGAGCGAGACCCAGTACTTC
CAWSGLASETQYF
>.|TRBV7-3|.|TRBJ2-3
TGTGCCAGCAGCCAATCACGTGGAGATACGCAGTATTTT
CASSQSRGDTQYF
>TRBD2|TRBV7-2|few|TRBJ2-1
TGTGCCAGCAAGACGGGACTAGCTAACAATGAGCAGTTCTTC
CASKTGLANNEQFF
>.|TRBV7-9|.|TRBJ2-7
TGTGCCAGCAGCTTAGGTCTTCGCCAGAGCTCCTACGAGCAGTACTTC
CASSLGLRQSSYEQYF
>TRBD1|TRBV7-2|.|TRBJ2-7
TGTGCCAGCAGCTGGGGACAGTCCTCCTACGAGCAGTACTTC
CASSWGQSSYEQYF
>.|TRBV11-2|.|TRBJ2-2
TGTGCCAGCAGCCCCCCCGGGAGCTGGACCGGGGAGCTGTTTTTT
CASSPPGSWTGELFF
>.|TRBV21-1|.|TRBJ1-5
TGTGCCAGCAGCCTGCTTCGGAAGAATCAGCCCCAGCATTTT
CASSLLRKNQPQHF
>.|TRBV28|.|TRBJ2-7
TGTGCCAGCAGCCCTAATTATAACTTCCTCTACTCCTACGAGCAGTACTTC
CASSPNYNFLYSYEQYF
>.|TRBV10-1|.|TRBJ2-3
TGCGCCAGCAGTGCCCCGAGACAGTCCGGTAGGTACGACACGCAGTATTTT
CASSAPRQSGRYDTQYF
>.|TRBV13|.|TRBJ1-2
TGTGCCAGCAGCTTAGGTGGGGTGTCCTATGGCTACACCTTC
CASSLGGVSYGYTF
>.|TRBV5-5|.|TRBJ1-6
TGTGCCAGCACTCAAGGGGGGTCATATAATTCACCCCTCCACTTT
CASTQGGSYNSPLHF
>.|TRBV10-2|.|TRBJ1-6
TGCGCCAGCAGTCCCGTTACCGCACGGAACAATAATTCACCCCTCCACTTT
CASSPVTARNNNSPLHF
>TRBD2|TRBV6-5|few|TRBJ2-7
TGTGCCAGCAGAAGACTAGCGGGAGCCTACGAGCAGTACTTC
CASRRLAGAYEQYF
>.|TRBV7-2|many|TRBJ1-5
TGTGCCAGCAGCTTCGGACACAATAGCAATCAGCCCCAGCATTTT
CASSFGHNSNQPQHF
>.|TRBV20-1|.|TRBJ1-3
TGCAGTGCTGCTGGAAACACCATATATTTT
CSAAGNTIYF
>.|TRBV9|.|TRBJ2-3
TGTGCCAGCAGCCGTTCCGGGTCGGGGACAGATACGCAGTATTTT
CASSRSGSGTDTQYF
>TRBD1|TRBV6-5|.|TRBJ1-5
TGTGCCAGCAGTTGGGTAGGGGGCCGGCCCCAGCATTTT
CASSWVGGRPQHF
>.|TRBV19|.|TRBJ2-6
TGTGCCAGTAGTATAGCCCCGGGACGAAAGAGCTCTGGGGCCAACGTCCTGACTTTC
CASSIAPGRKSSGANVLTF
>TRBD1|TRBV28|.|TRBJ2-5
TGTGCCAGCAGTCTGCCTCGACAGGGCCAAGAGACCCAGTACTTC
CASSLPRQGQETQYF